Following are 4 T cell receptor beta chains from one sample sequenced in a study of identical twins. TCRdb re-analysed the 5' RACE reads in MiXCR, keeping a single row per CDR3 protein. In the table there are 550,000 to 700,000 distinct CDR3 sequences, over 20% of which are singletons. This same sample was also taken into another study, of T cells expressing NK-cell markers.

Specimen: PBMCs. The receptors were gathered from a woman in her late teens or twenties in good health.

The chain links TRBV7-2 to TRBJ2-4, with D maybe TRBD2 (5 bases). This CDR3 is built from 14 residues. The germline CDR1 and CDR2 sequences are SGHTA and FQGNSA. V was clipped by 4 bases and J by 4 bases, with 11 bases between them. CDR3: CASSSEGLKNIQYF. The CDR3 DNA reads TGTGCCAGCAGCTCAGAAGGACTGAAAAACATTCAGTACTTC.

In this sample, this clonotype turned up many times. This rearrangement joins TRBV20-1 to TRBJ1-1; D gene unclear. Germline V gene lookup returns CDR1 DFQATT and CDR2 SNEGSKA (reference sequence). V was cut by 1 base and J by 7 bases, with 10 bases left in between. The CDR3 contains 12 residues. The CDR3 sequence: CSARGRAIEAFF. CDR3 nucleotides: TGCAGTGCTAGAGGACGTGCAATTGAAGCTTTCTTT.

V usage is TRBV5-5 and J usage is TRBJ1-1; D uncertain. The CDR3 contains 13 residues. Germline values: CDR1 SGHKS, CDR2 YYEKEE (reference sequence). The germline V and J ends were trimmed by 2 bases and 6 bases, with 11 bases remaining between them. The CDR3 DNA reads TGTGCCAGCAGCTTTCGATCGATCGCTGAAGCTTTCTTT. It encodes CASSFRSIAEAFF.

The rearrangement joins TRBV20-1 to TRBJ2-1; D remains unclear. Trimming removed 0 bases from V and 3 bases from J, with 12 bases in between. The V gene's germline CDR1 is DFQATT and CDR2 SNEGSKA (reference sequence). The CDR3 runs 15 residues. CDR3 residues: CSARDYGGNYNEQFF. Here the CDR3 DNA reads TGCAGTGCTAGAGATTATGGCGGAAACTACAATGAGCAGTTCTTC.